Presented here are 15 T cell receptor beta chains from one specimen sequenced in a study of lymphopenia after photon versus proton radiotherapy. TCRdb's copy holds only in-frame clones and misses some; the assay was immunoSEQ multiplex PCR. The sample includes 60,000 or so clones, around 85% of them seen just once. The specimen comprised peripheral blood, sampled from a patient treated with photon-based radiotherapy. These receptors all stem from a man aged 35 to 55 with gastric cancer.

This chain joins TRBV5-4 and TRBJ2-3, with 8 nucleotides matching TRBD1. Unmatched junction bases numbered 6, after V lost 2 bases and J lost 4 bases. The CDR3 totals 15 residues. Germline loops: CDR1 SGHNT, CDR2 YYREEE (reference sequence). CDR3 region: CASSLGGQVADTQYF. In DNA form, the CDR3 reads TGTGCCAGCAGCTTAGGGGGACAGGTAGCAGATACGCAGTATTTT.

The chain joins TRBV11-2 to TRBJ1-1; weak D call: TRBD1 (5 bases). CDR1 and CDR2 from the germline V gene are SGHAT and FQNNGV. The CDR3 contains 16 residues. V lost 0 bases and J lost 1, with 12 bases in between. The CDR3 protein is CASSLDWGNRNTEAFF. The CDR3 coding sequence is TGTGCCAGCAGCTTAGATTGGGGGAACAGGAACACTGAAGCTTTCTTT. The full variable domain, its missing parts supplied by reference TRBV11-2 and TRBJ1-1, is EAGVAQSPRYKIIEKRQSVAFWCNPISGHATLYWYQQILGQGPKLLIQFQNNGVVDDSQLPKDRFSAERLKGVDSTLKIQPAKLEDSAVYLCASSLDWGNRNTEAFFGQGTRLTVV.

The gene calls are TRBV6-1 and TRBJ1-3; the D gene is possibly TRBD1 (6 bases). Germline-derived CDR1 and CDR2 are MNHNS and SASEGT. The CDR3 contains 13 residues. V lost 6 bases to trimming and J lost 8 bases, with 14 bases between them. The CDR3 protein is CASSTGLADTIYF. The CDR3 DNA reads TGTGCCAGCAGCACAGGGTTGGCGGACACCATATATTTT.

This chain uses TRBV15 with TRBJ1-3, with TRBD1 matching 10 bases. This CDR3 is 16 amino acids long. The trim removed 3 bases at V and 4 bases at J, leaving 6 bases unmatched. Germline V CDR1 and CDR2: LNHNV, YYDKDF (reference sequence). DNA of the CDR3: TGTGCCACCAGCAGGACAGGGGGCGACCTCGGAAACACCATATATTTT. Translation: CATSRTGGDLGNTIYF.

The chain carries TRBV18 and TRBJ2-3; D remains ambiguous. CDR1 KGHSH and CDR2 LQKENI come from the germline V gene. The CDR3 contains 16 residues. V lost 1 base, J lost 1 base, and 12 bases lay in between. The CDR3 nucleotides read TGTGCCAGCTCACCACTAATGGGTTCAGGCACAGATACGCAGTATTTT. Encoded protein: CASSPLMGSGTDTQYF.

The chain uses TRBV11-2 and TRBJ2-5; perhaps TRBD1 as D (6 bases). The CDR3 length is 14 residues. CDR1 is SGHAT and CDR2 is FQNNGV in the germline V gene. Trimming took 1 base from V and 1 from J, leaving 7 bases between them. The CDR3 DNA is TGTGCCAGCAGCTTAGGGGGGCTCCAAGAGACCCAGTACTTC. Amino acid sequence: CASSLGGLQETQYF.

This clone showed up just once. The chain employs TRBV18 and TRBJ2-5; D possibly corresponds to TRBD2 (5 bases). Germline CDR1 reads KGHSH; CDR2 reads LQKENI. V was clipped by 4 bases and J by 9 bases, with 15 bases between them. This CDR3 contains 13 residues. The CDR3 nucleotides are TGTGCCAGCTCACTACAGAGGCAGGAGGCCCAGTACTTC. This encodes CASSLQRQEAQYF.

CDR3: CASSLGQVAYGYTF. The CDR3 bases are TGTGCCAGCAGCTTAGGACAGGTGGCCTATGGCTACACCTTC. The V gene is TRBV7-2, the J gene TRBJ1-2, with a weak D call TRBD1 (6 bases). This CDR3 is 14 amino acids long. Germline loops: CDR1 SGHTA, CDR2 FQGNSA. Trimming pared 1 base from V and 4 bases from J, leaving 10 bases between.

The chain couples TRBV7-2 to TRBJ2-7, with D unclear. Trimming pared 5 bases from V and 0 bases from J, leaving 14 bases between. CDR1 is SGHTA and CDR2 is FQGNSA in the germline V gene. This CDR3 contains 15 residues. DNA of the CDR3: TGTGCCAGCAGCCCGCCCCCCCCTAGCTCCTACGAGCAGTACTTC. It encodes CASSPPPPSSYEQYF.

The chain couples TRBV7-9 to TRBJ2-5; D possibly uses TRBD1 or TRBD2 (6 bases each). Germline assignment: CDR1 SEHNR and CDR2 FQNEAQ (reference sequence). V was shortened by 5 bases and J by 1 base, with 11 bases between the two germline ends. CDR3 length: 14 amino acids. The CDR3 sequence is CASSIQGLQETQYF. The CDR3 coding sequence is TGTGCCAGCAGCATACAGGGACTCCAAGAGACCCAGTACTTC.

The chain has TRBV6-1 and TRBJ2-1, with 9 nucleotides matching TRBD1. The CDR3 is 15 amino acids. Per the germline V gene, CDR1 is MNHNS and CDR2 is SASEGT. Trimming took 3 bases from V and 7 from J; bases not matched to a gene: 7. CDR3 DNA sequence: TGTGCCAGCAGTGACTTCGGGACAGGGAGGAATGAGCAGTTCTTC. Translated, it gives CASSDFGTGRNEQFF.

The chain combines TRBV6-5 with TRBJ1-1; D is perhaps TRBD1 (5 bases). The CDR3 contains 14 residues. Germline-derived CDR1 and CDR2 are MNHEY and SVGAGI. V was pared by 2 bases and J by 7 bases, with 14 bases between. In DNA, the CDR3 is TGTGCCAGCAGTTACGCGGCAGGGCGGGATGAAGCTTTCTTT. Protein product: CASSYAAGRDEAFF.

The sample holds one count of this clone. CDR3 protein: CASSSPGTVANGYTF. The CDR3 nucleotides are TGCGCCAGCAGCTCCCCCGGGACAGTCGCGAATGGCTACACCTTC. The chain joins TRBV4-1 to TRBJ1-2; 7 nucleotides line up with TRBD1. J was trimmed by 6 bases and V by 5 bases; bases with no gene match: 12. The CDR3 totals 15 residues. In germline, CDR1 is MGHRA, CDR2 YSYEKL.

The chain recombines TRBV7-9 with TRBJ2-2; D possibly corresponds to TRBD1 (5 bases). Trimming took off 0 bases at V and 2 bases at J, with 19 bases between the two ends. Germline V lookup: CDR1 SEHNR, CDR2 FQNEAQ (reference sequence). This CDR3 comprises 19 residues. Here the CDR3 reads CASSLAPLRGRRNTGELFF. In DNA, the CDR3 is TGTGCCAGCAGCTTAGCACCCCTAAGGGGAAGAAGAAACACCGGGGAGCTGTTTTTT. The whole variable domain, filled in from reference TRBV7-9 and TRBJ2-2, reads DTGVSQNPRHKITKRGQNVTFRCDPISEHNRLYWYRQTLGQGPEFLTYFQNEAQLEKSRLLSDRFSAERPKGSFSTLEIQRTEQGDSAMYLCASSLAPLRGRRNTGELFFGEGSRLTVL.

The chain couples TRBV7-2 to TRBJ1-1; D uncertain. With 3 bases removed from V and 0 bases from J, the gap between germline ends came to 11 bases. Germline assignment: CDR1 SGHTA and CDR2 FQGNSA. CDR3 size: 15 residues. The CDR3 loop reads CASSFIGYMNTEAFF. CDR3 sequence (DNA): TGTGCCAGCAGCTTTATTGGGTATATGAACACTGAAGCTTTCTTT.